Included here is one T cell receptor beta chain sequence, with context. Its target is unknown. The cDNA for TCR beta came from 5'RACE template switching with UMIs. TCRdb reprocessed the 5' RACE reads and stores each CDR3 protein as one record, lacking DNA. This sample carries some 150,000 distinct CDR3 sequences, with approximately 12% going to the ten biggest clones. The sample is drawn from a study of T cells expressing NK-cell markers. About the study: Just one sequenced donor of eight was HCMV-seronegative, while seven were seropositive.

The study's findings and limits: It is unclear if expanded NKG2C-expressing clones target HCMV antigens. For a few donors, these clonotypes were likewise the leading ones in the CD3+CD56-NKG2C+ fraction.

The CDR3 length is 15 residues. Germline V gene lookup returns CDR1 SGDLS and CDR2 YYNGEE. The chain is built from TRBV9 and TRBJ1-1; TCRdb reports TRBD1, a call that lacks DNA to check it against. The source is a man aged 18 to 35 in good health. The specimen was blood T cells: a sorted CD56 or NKG2C T cell subset, CD4+ or CD8+ T cells, or bulk PBMC T cells (not recorded which). The CDR3 spells CASSVDLQGNTEAFF. Together with reference TRBV9 and TRBJ1-1, the CDR3 gives the full variable domain: DSGVTQTPKHLITATGQRVTLRCSPRSGDLSVYWYQQSLDQGLQFLIQYYNGEERAKGNILERFSAQQFPDLHSELNLSSLELGDSALYFCASSVDLQGNTEAFFGQGTRLTVV.